This T cell receptor beta chain was identified during a study of T cell responses to AZD1222 COVID-19 vaccine. Trimming left V 6 bases short and J 3 bases short, with 16 bases between. The CDR3 has 15 amino acids. Germline V gives CDR1 SNHLY, CDR2 FYNNEI. This table comes from immunoSEQ multiplex PCR, and its TCRdb copy is limited to in-frame clones, with some not included. This sample yields more than 85,000 clones, of which less than 95% are seen a single time; 7.5% to 9% belongs to the top ten. The genes are TRBV2 and TRBJ2-3; D possibly corresponds to TRBD2 (7 bases). The specimen comprised peripheral blood, sampled on day 0 of AZD1222 vaccination. This TCR came from an adult in good health. This CDR3 reads CASSLQGGGTDTQYF. The CDR3 DNA is TGTGCCAGCAGCCTCCAGGGAGGGGGTACAGATACGCAGTATTTT.